This entry is about one T cell receptor (beta chain). Using immunoSEQ multiplex PCR, the repertoire was profiled, and TCRdb retains in-frame clones only, with some absent. This table holds some 400,000 clones, approximately 90% found once. This specimen comes from a study of blood T cell repertoires in COVID-19. The germline V gene has CDR1 MGHRA and CDR2 YSYEKL. The germline V and J ends were trimmed by 0 bases and 11 bases, with 14 bases remaining between them. The CDR3 totals 14 residues. This chain connects TRBV4-1 to TRBJ1-5; D is possibly TRBD1 (5 bases). Sequenced material: PBMCs or T cells enriched from blood (not recorded which). The clonotype originates from a woman in her 40s who had been exposed to COVID-19. The CDR3 spells CASSQESGRETQHF. In DNA, the CDR3 is TGCGCCAGCAGCCAAGAATCAGGGCGGGAGACCCAGCATTTT.